Sequencing of this T cell receptor (beta chain) was carried out in a study of tumor-infiltrating lymphocytes in oesophageal squamous cell carcinoma. MiXCR was run by TCRdb on the PCR reads, yielding one entry per CDR3 protein. The data contain approximately 12,000 distinct CDR3 sequences, roughly 46% of them singletons. Inclusive of both ends, the CDR3 amounts to 17 amino acids. This clonotype is labeled as medium-sized. Because the CDR3's place on the DNA is in doubt, the DNA is left out and the CDR3 is given as listed by TCRdb. The chain is built from TRBV7-5 and TRBJ2-3; TRBD1, the table's D call, lacks a check against the DNA. TRBV7-5 is deemed a pseudogene. Material: normal esophageal tissue next to the tumor. This receptor was obtained from a male donor with esophageal squamous cell carcinoma. This CDR3 reads CISVPEAAGTITDTQYF.